This T cell receptor (beta chain) was observed in a study of OX40 agonist ivuxolimab in advanced cancers. Study-level background: Two patients with cutaneous melanoma and one with hepatocellular carcinoma, three in total, showed partial responses.

Per germline, CDR1 LNHDA and CDR2 SQIVND (reference sequence). The CDR3 is 14 amino acids. Trimming took 7 bases from V and 2 from J; bases not matched to a gene: 4. Clones were sequenced by immunoSEQ multiplex PCR, and TCRdb holds only the in-frame ones, with some missing. In the table there are tens of thousands of clones, over 75% of which are singletons. The sequencing used CD4+ or CD8+ T cells sorted from blood, collected in a trial of the OX40 agonist ivuxolimab. This chain links TRBV19 with TRBJ1-3; 8 bases match TRBD1. The sequence was collected from an adult with an advanced solid tumor such as melanoma, head and neck, liver or kidney cancer. The DNA for the CDR3 is TGTGCCAGTAACCAGGGGGCAGCTGGAAACACCATATATTTT. Translation gives CASNQGAAGNTIYF. Filled out from reference TRBV19 and TRBJ1-3, the complete variable domain reads DGGITQSPKYLFRKEGQNVTLSCEQNLNHDAMYWYRQDPGQGLRLIYYSQIVNDFQKGDIAEGYSVSREKKESFPLTVTSAQKNPTAFYLCASNQGAAGNTIYFGEGSWLTVV.